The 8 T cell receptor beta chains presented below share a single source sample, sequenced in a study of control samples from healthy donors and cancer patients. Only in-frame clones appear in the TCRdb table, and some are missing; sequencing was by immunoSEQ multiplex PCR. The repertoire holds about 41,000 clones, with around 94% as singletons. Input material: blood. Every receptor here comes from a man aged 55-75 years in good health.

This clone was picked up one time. The CDR3 DNA reads as TGTGCCAGCAGCCCCGTGGGGCAGGATAAGGAAAAACTGTTTTTT. Amino acids: CASSPVGQDKEKLFF. The chain has TRBV5-4 and TRBJ1-4, with D perhaps matching TRBD1 (5 bases). Looked up from germline, CDR1 is SGHNT and CDR2 is YYREEE (reference sequence). The CDR3 runs to 15 residues. V was trimmed by 4 bases and J by 8 bases, leaving 18 bases between them.

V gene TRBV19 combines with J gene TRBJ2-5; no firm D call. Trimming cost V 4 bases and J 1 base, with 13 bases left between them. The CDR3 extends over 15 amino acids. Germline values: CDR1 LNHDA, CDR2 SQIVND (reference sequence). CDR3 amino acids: CASSTLPGPQETQYF. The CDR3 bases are TGTGCCAGTAGTACGCTACCCGGCCCCCAAGAGACCCAGTACTTC.

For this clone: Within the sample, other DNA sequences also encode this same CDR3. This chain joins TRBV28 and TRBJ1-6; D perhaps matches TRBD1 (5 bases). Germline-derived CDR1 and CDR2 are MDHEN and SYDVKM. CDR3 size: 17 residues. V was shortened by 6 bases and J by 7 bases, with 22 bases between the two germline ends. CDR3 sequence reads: CASRILGRLGANSPLHF. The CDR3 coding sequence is TGTGCCAGCAGAATTTTAGGGCGGTTAGGGGCAAATTCACCCCTCCACTTT.

CDR3 nucleotide sequence: TGCGCCAGCAGTCAATCGGGGACAGGAGGTACCTACGAGCAGTACTTC. This translates into CASSQSGTGGTYEQYF. The gene calls are TRBV23-1 and TRBJ2-7, with TRBD1 matching 8 bases. TRBV23-1 is an ORF; its function is uncertain. V was clipped by 0 bases and J by 2 bases; unmatched bases: 6. The CDR3 sequence is 16 residues long.

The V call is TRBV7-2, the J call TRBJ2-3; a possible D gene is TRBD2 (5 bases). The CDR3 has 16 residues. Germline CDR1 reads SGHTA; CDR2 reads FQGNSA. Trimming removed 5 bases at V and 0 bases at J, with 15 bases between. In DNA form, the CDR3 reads TGTGCCAGCAGCCCTAGGTGGCGGGTTAGCACAGATACGCAGTATTTT. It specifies CASSPRWRVSTDTQYF.

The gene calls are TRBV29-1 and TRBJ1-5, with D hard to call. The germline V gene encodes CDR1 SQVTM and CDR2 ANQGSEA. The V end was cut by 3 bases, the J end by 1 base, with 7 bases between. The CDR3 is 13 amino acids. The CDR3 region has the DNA TGCAGCGTTGAGCTGGGGAGCAATCAGCCCCAGCATTTT. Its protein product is CSVELGSNQPQHF.

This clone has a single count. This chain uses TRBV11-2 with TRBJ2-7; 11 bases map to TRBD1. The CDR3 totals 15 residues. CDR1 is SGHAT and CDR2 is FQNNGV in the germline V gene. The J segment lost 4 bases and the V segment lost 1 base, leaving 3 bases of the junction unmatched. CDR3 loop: CASSLVGQGAYEQYF. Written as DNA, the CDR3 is TGTGCCAGCAGCTTAGTCGGACAGGGGGCTTACGAGCAGTACTTC.

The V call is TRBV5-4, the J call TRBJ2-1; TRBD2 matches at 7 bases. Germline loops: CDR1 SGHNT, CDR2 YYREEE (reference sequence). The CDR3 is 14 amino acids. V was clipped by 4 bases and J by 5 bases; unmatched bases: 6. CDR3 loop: CASSGASGDNEQFF. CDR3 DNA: TGTGCCAGCAGCGGGGCTAGCGGAGACAATGAGCAGTTCTTC.